These 27 T cell receptor beta chains were sequenced from one sample in a study of blood T cell repertoires in COVID-19. Clones were sequenced by immunoSEQ multiplex PCR, and TCRdb holds only the in-frame ones, with some missing. The sample includes hundreds of thousands of clones, 75% to 90% of them seen just once. Sequencing input: peripheral blood. The receptors come from a woman under 40 with active or convalescent COVID-19.

V usage is TRBV10-3 and J usage is TRBJ2-6; 12 bases line up with TRBD1. Germline V CDR1 and CDR2: ENHRY, SYGVKD. CDR3 length: 17 amino acids. V shed 6 bases and J 4 bases; nucleotides not matched to a gene: 7. CDR3 DNA sequence: TGTGCCATCAGGACCGGGACAGGGGGCCCAGGGGCCAACGTCCTGACTTTC. Translated, it gives CAIRTGTGGPGANVLTF.

The V gene is TRBV4-1, the J gene TRBJ1-4, with D unresolved. Trimming cost V 3 bases and J 6 bases, with 5 bases left between them. This CDR3 spans 12 amino acids. CDR1 MGHRA and CDR2 YSYEKL come from the germline V gene. The CDR3, as DNA: TGCGCCAGCAGCCACCCGTATGAAAAACTGTTTTTT. Protein: CASSHPYEKLFF.

The count of this clone is one. This chain links TRBV7-2 with TRBJ1-2; D unclear. The V end lost 1 base, the J end lost 7 bases, and 10 bases lay between the germline ends. Germline lookup yields CDR1 SGHTA and CDR2 FQGNSA. This CDR3 region has 13 residues. CDR3 DNA: TGTGCCAGCAGCTTAGGGAGGGCGTCTGGCTACACCTTC. Its protein is CASSLGRASGYTF.

The CDR3 sequence: CASRDSLNEKLFF. CDR3 in DNA: TGCGCCAGCCGGGACAGCCTTAATGAAAAACTGTTTTTT. The genes are TRBV5-1 and TRBJ1-4; 7 positions match TRBD1. V was pared by 7 bases and J by 4 bases, with 4 bases of the junction left unmatched. CDR3 length: 13 residues. Per the germline V gene, CDR1 is SGHRS and CDR2 is YFSETQ.

The chain joins TRBV5-1 to TRBJ2-5; TRBD2 aligns across 7 bases. CDR3 length equals 15 residues. Germline V gene sequence: CDR1 SGHRS, CDR2 YFSETQ. V dropped 0 bases and J dropped 4; count of bases not matched to a gene: 6. The CDR3 sequence is CASSLGTPSGETQYF. In DNA form, the CDR3 reads TGCGCCAGCAGCTTGGGGACCCCTAGCGGAGAGACCCAGTACTTC. Filled out from reference TRBV5-1 and TRBJ2-5, the complete variable domain reads KAGVTQTPRYLIKTRGQQVTLSCSPISGHRSVSWYQQTPGQGLQFLFEYFSETQRNKGNFPGRFSGRQFSNSRSEMNVSTLELGDSALYLCASSLGTPSGETQYFGPGTRLLVL.

The chain joins TRBV10-3 to TRBJ1-3; tentative D call: TRBD1 (6 bases). V lost 6 bases, J lost 1 base, and 16 bases lay in between. Germline CDR1 and CDR2: ENHRY and SYGVKD. The CDR3 loop spans 16 amino acids. The CDR3 loop reads CAIRGEGGLSGNTIYF. The CDR3 nucleotides are TGTGCCATCAGGGGAGAGGGGGGGCTGTCTGGAAACACCATATATTTT.

The chain carries TRBV5-6 and TRBJ1-2, with 9 positions matching TRBD1. This CDR3 has 17 amino acids. Germline V gene sequence: CDR1 SGHDT, CDR2 YYEEEE. With V trimmed by 0 bases and J by 8 bases, 14 bases remained unmatched. CDR3 in DNA: TGTGCCAGCAGCTTGGTGGGTGAGGGACAGGGATTCTTGGGCTACACCTTC. This gives the protein CASSLVGEGQGFLGYTF.

This clone was observed a few times. The DNA for the CDR3 is TGTGCCAGCAGCCAAGAGCCCACAACTATGAACACTGAAGCTTTCTTT. Its translation is CASSQEPTTMNTEAFF. This chain links TRBV14 with TRBJ1-1; D unresolved. Germline V gene sequence: CDR1 SGHDN, CDR2 FVKESK. CDR3 length: 16 amino acids. V was shortened by 0 bases and J by 0 bases, with 11 bases between the two germline ends. The full variable domain, with the rest looked up from reference TRBV14 and TRBJ1-1, is EAGVTQFPSHSVIEKGQTVTLRCDPISGHDNLYWYRRVMGKEIKFLLHFVKESKQDESGMPNNRFLAERTGGTYSTLKVQPAELEDSGVYFCASSQEPTTMNTEAFFGQGTRLTVV.

The gene calls are TRBV10-3 and TRBJ2-2; possibly TRBD1 for D (6 bases). Germline CDR1 is ENHRY and CDR2 is SYGVKD. This CDR3 comprises 14 residues. The ends were cut back, 2 bases at V and 4 bases at J, with 8 bases in the middle. CDR3 bases: TGTGCCATCAGTGAGGAGACAGGCACCGGGGAGCTGTTTTTT. This encodes CAISEETGTGELFF.

The chain joins TRBV28 to TRBJ1-3, with D unresolved. With 5 bases removed from V and 0 bases from J, the gap between germline ends came to 17 bases. This CDR3 region has 17 residues. Germline CDR1 MDHEN, CDR2 SYDVKM. CDR3 in DNA: TGTGCCAGCAGTACCCCCAGCGGACGGTCCTCTGGAAACACCATATATTTT. This gives the protein CASSTPSGRSSGNTIYF.

This clone showed up just a few times. This chain connects TRBV6-4 to TRBJ1-2; no clear D gene. The CDR3 has 15 residues. Trimming left V 0 bases short and J 4 bases short, with 12 bases between. CDR1 and CDR2 (germline): MRHNA, SNTAGT. The DNA of the CDR3 is TGTGCCAGCAGTGACTCGACGGGTAGAGGCTATGGCTACACCTTC. This codes for CASSDSTGRGYGYTF.

The rearrangement joins TRBV19 to TRBJ1-4, with 9 bases aligning to TRBD1. Germline CDR1 and CDR2: LNHDA and SQIVND (reference sequence). This CDR3 has 13 residues. V trimming: 6 bases; J trimming: 7 bases; junction bases outside the gene matches: 3. Here the CDR3 DNA reads TGTGCCAGTAGGGGGACAGGGACTGAAAAACTGTTTTTT. Encoded protein: CASRGTGTEKLFF.

J is TRBJ2-7 and V is TRBV29-1; TRBD2 aligns across 10 bases. Germline CDR1 reads SQVTM; CDR2 reads ANQGSEA. CDR3 length: 13 residues. V was clipped by 4 bases and J by 6 bases; unmatched bases: 6. CDR3 bases: TGCAGCGTTGGGTCTAGCGGGGGTTCCGAGCAGTACTTC. It yields the protein CSVGSSGGSEQYF.

This clone appeared a single time. The chain links TRBV29-1 to TRBJ2-6; D is possibly TRBD1 (5 bases). Looked up from germline, CDR1 is SQVTM and CDR2 is ANQGSEA. V lost 0 bases and J lost 10, with 10 bases in between. The CDR3 has 13 residues. CDR3: CSVEDLGENVLTF. CDR3 nucleotide sequence: TGCAGCGTTGAAGATTTAGGGGAAAACGTCCTGACTTTC.

V usage is TRBV5-1 and J usage is TRBJ1-2, with TRBD1 matching over 8 bases. The germline V gene encodes CDR1 SGHRS and CDR2 YFSETQ. The CDR3 runs 13 residues. V gave up 4 bases and J gave up 7 bases; unmatched junction bases: 6. The CDR3, as DNA: TGCGCCAGCAGCGCGGGACAGGTCTTTGGCTACACCTTC. It is translated as CASSAGQVFGYTF.

This chain uses TRBV5-5 with TRBJ2-7; maybe TRBD1 (5 bases). Trimming cost V 2 bases and J 5 bases, with 8 bases left between them. The germline V gene has CDR1 SGHKS and CDR2 YYEKEE (reference sequence). The CDR3 runs 12 residues. The CDR3 DNA reads as TGTGCCAGCAGCTTAAGGGGTGACGAGCAGTACTTC. This translates into CASSLRGDEQYF.

The table lists this clone with a count of one. The V call is TRBV6-5, the J call TRBJ1-1; a weak D match, TRBD1 (5 bases). Trimming pared 2 bases from V and 2 bases from J, leaving 9 bases between. The CDR3 is made up of 14 amino acids. Per germline, CDR1 MNHEY and CDR2 SVGAGI. The CDR3 here is CASSYGRGNTEAFF. The CDR3 bases are TGTGCCAGCAGTTACGGTAGGGGTAACACTGAAGCTTTCTTT.

The chain carries TRBV27 and TRBJ2-5, with no clear D. The CDR3 has 11 amino acids. V lost 2 bases, J lost 5 bases, and 3 bases lay in between. Germline CDR1 is MNHEY and CDR2 is SMNVEV (reference sequence). CDR3 DNA: TGTGCCAGCAGTTTAGGCGAGACCCAGTACTTC. Translated, it gives CASSLGETQYF.

This chain links TRBV7-8 with TRBJ2-5, with D hard to call. Germline CDR1 is SGHVS and CDR2 is FQNEAQ. The CDR3 length is 15 residues. The V end was cut by 6 bases, the J end by 2 bases, with 16 bases between. Here the CDR3 reads CASRNSRLLQETQYF. The CDR3 DNA is TGTGCCAGCAGAAACAGCAGGCTGCTTCAAGAGACCCAGTACTTC.

The gene calls are TRBV9 and TRBJ2-7; 8 nucleotides align to TRBD2. CDR1 is SGDLS and CDR2 is YYNGEE in the germline V gene. V dropped 0 bases and J dropped 2; count of bases not matched to a gene: 4. The CDR3 contains 15 residues. CDR3 in DNA: TGTGCCAGCAGCGTAGATGCGGGAGGAACCTACGAGCAGTACTTC. Residues: CASSVDAGGTYEQYF.

This clone was seen a single time. This rearrangement joins TRBV2 to TRBJ1-2, with D tentatively TRBD1 (6 bases). The germline V and J ends were trimmed by 6 bases and 0 bases, with 8 bases remaining between them. The CDR3 length is 13 residues. The germline V gene has CDR1 SNHLY and CDR2 FYNNEI. The CDR3 reads CASSGTPNYGYTF. The CDR3 nucleotides are TGTGCCAGCAGCGGGACACCTAACTATGGCTACACCTTC. The variable domain in full, with the rest retrieved from reference TRBV2 and TRBJ1-2, is EPEVTQTPSHQVTQMGQEVILRCVPISNHLYFYWYRQILGQKVEFLVSFYNNEISEKSEIFDDQFSVERPDGSNFTLKIRSTKLEDSAMYFCASSGTPNYGYTFGSGTRLTVV.

The V call is TRBV6-5, the J call TRBJ1-2; 9 bases are a match to TRBD1. The germline V gene encodes CDR1 MNHEY and CDR2 SVGAGI. CDR3 length: 14 residues. Trimming removed 2 bases from V and 3 bases from J; junction bases left unmatched: 1. CDR3 amino acids: CASSYGTGYYGYTF. Here the CDR3 DNA reads TGTGCCAGCAGTTACGGGACAGGGTACTATGGCTACACCTTC.

The rearrangement links TRBV6-1 to TRBJ1-2; 7 bases line up with TRBD1. The length of the CDR3 is 19 residues. CDR1 is MNHNS, CDR2 SASEGT, per germline. J gave up 2 bases and V 1 base, and 16 bases lay outside the gene matches. The DNA for the CDR3 is TGTGCCAGCAGTGAAGACAGTCAGGTACTGGGACAGAAAAACTATGGCTACACCTTC. Translated, it gives CASSEDSQVLGQKNYGYTF.

About this clone: An end of the junction does not agree with germline; a read error may underlie this. V usage is TRBV4-1 and J usage is TRBJ2-7; D call uncertain. The CDR3 extends over 13 amino acids. The germline V gene encodes CDR1 MGHRA and CDR2 YSYEKL. CDR3: CASSQEPSTRTHF. The CDR3 nucleotides read TGCGCCAGCAGCCAAGAACCCTCGACTCGCACGCACTTC.

CDR3 DNA sequence: TGTGCCAGCAGTGGGGGACTAGCGGGGAGAGAGACCCAGTACTTC. The encoded protein is CASSGGLAGRETQYF. The J gene is TRBJ2-5, the V gene TRBV2; TRBD2 aligns across 13 bases. CDR1 is SNHLY, CDR2 FYNNEI, per germline. V lost 4 bases, J lost 4 bases, and 3 bases stayed unmatched. This CDR3 contains 15 residues.

This chain joins TRBV2 and TRBJ1-1; 7 positions agree with TRBD1. CDR3 size: 16 residues. V gave up 4 bases and J gave up 0 bases; unmatched junction bases: 8. Germline V lookup: CDR1 SNHLY, CDR2 FYNNEI. The CDR3, as DNA: TGTGCCAGCAGTGGATGGGGACAGAGCATGAACACTGAAGCTTTCTTT. This codes for CASSGWGQSMNTEAFF.

This clone has only a few counts. This chain connects TRBV10-3 to TRBJ1-5; D remains ambiguous. The CDR3 consists of 16 residues. The V and J ends lost 0 bases and 0 bases respectively, with 9 bases between them. Per germline, CDR1 ENHRY and CDR2 SYGVKD. The CDR3 sequence: CAISESGSNSNQPQHF. In nucleotides, the CDR3 is TGTGCCATCAGTGAGTCTGGGAGCAATAGCAATCAGCCCCAGCATTTT.